A selection of T cell receptor beta chains follows, all from one sample in a study of OX40 agonist ivuxolimab in advanced cancers. The protocol was immunoSEQ multiplex PCR, while the TCRdb copy is restricted to in-frame clones and leaves out a portion. The sample carries around 18,000 clones, around 70% recorded once. The sequencing used CD4+ or CD8+ T cells sorted from blood, collected in a trial of the OX40 agonist ivuxolimab. The receptors derive from an adult with an advanced solid tumor such as melanoma, head and neck, liver or kidney cancer. Each CDR3 is given with its conserved first and last residue.

len: 13
j_gene: TRBJ2-2
v_gene: TRBV29-1
CDR3aa: CSVDQAGGGELFF

len: 13
j_gene: NA
v_gene: TRBV5-8
CDR3aa: CASSHALDYEQYF

len: 14
j_gene: TRBJ2-7
v_gene: TRBV19
CDR3aa: CASSIGSPTYEQYF

len: 17
j_gene: TRBJ1-5
v_gene: TRBV27
CDR3aa: CASSLFGNLYSNQPQHF

len: 13
j_gene: NA
v_gene: TRBV11-2
CDR3aa: CASSLGGRYEQYF

len: 14
j_gene: TRBJ2-7
v_gene: TRBV19
CDR3aa: CASQTRDFSYEQYF

len: 14
j_gene: TRBJ1-2
v_gene: TRBV7-9
CDR3aa: CASSLVAGLWGYTF

len: 14
j_gene: TRBJ2-7
v_gene: TRBV19
CDR3aa: CASPMGRRAYEQYF

len: 12
j_gene: TRBJ2-1
v_gene: TRBV7-6
CDR3aa: CASSPVGDQPFF

len: 13
j_gene: TRBJ1-5
v_gene: TRBV6-5
CDR3aa: CASSYGGNQPQHF

len: 16
j_gene: TRBJ2-5
v_gene: TRBV9
CDR3aa: CASSVDRVGNQETQYF

len: 17
j_gene: TRBJ2-3
v_gene: TRBV11-3
CDR3aa: CASSLDSPGAPVDTQYF

len: 14
j_gene: NA
v_gene: TRBV11-2
CDR3aa: CASSLGAGGYEQYF

len: 17
j_gene: TRBJ2-1
v_gene: TRBV6-1
CDR3aa: CASSEPVPGGTYNEQFF

len: 11
j_gene: TRBJ2-7
v_gene: TRBV5-6
CDR3aa: CASSSRIEQYF

len: 15
j_gene: TRBJ2-7
v_gene: TRBV2
CDR3aa: CASSDGLLRSYEQYF

len: 15
j_gene: TRBJ2-3
v_gene: TRBV5-4
CDR3aa: CASKQTGGYTDTQYF

len: 14
j_gene: TRBJ2-7
v_gene: TRBV7-9
CDR3aa: CASSYTVNPYEQYF

len: 12
j_gene: TRBJ2-7
v_gene: TRBV29-1
CDR3aa: CSVVEYGYEQYF

len: 12
j_gene: TRBJ2-1
v_gene: TRBV27
CDR3aa: CASREARNEQFF

len: 15
j_gene: TRBJ1-2
v_gene: TRBV9
CDR3aa: CASSAGDSSNYGYTF

len: 12
j_gene: TRBJ1-1
v_gene: TRBV21-1
CDR3aa: CASIGLHPEAFF

len: 12
j_gene: TRBJ1-5
v_gene: TRBV19
CDR3aa: CASHRGGQPQHF

len: 16
j_gene: TRBJ2-1
v_gene: TRBV27
CDR3aa: CASRSTGTSGLNEQFF

len: 16
j_gene: TRBJ1-1
v_gene: TRBV14
CDR3aa: CASSQDWVAGRTEAFF

len: 15
j_gene: TRBJ1-2
v_gene: TRBV27
CDR3aa: CASSLSVTGRYGYTF

len: 15
j_gene: TRBJ2-7
v_gene: TRBV28
CDR3aa: CASAPRGQGAYEQYF

len: 15
j_gene: TRBJ2-5
v_gene: TRBV7-9
CDR3aa: CASSLVTGGEETQYF

len: 16
j_gene: TRBJ1-2
v_gene: TRBV7-9
CDR3aa: CASSLEGPDIFYGYTF

len: 15
j_gene: TRBJ2-1
v_gene: TRBV10-2
CDR3aa: CASNRLAGPYNEQFF

len: 13
j_gene: TRBJ1-1
v_gene: TRBV11-3
CDR3aa: CASSLGRQNEAFF